Described below is a single T cell receptor (beta chain) sequence and its context. TCRdb reprocessed the PCR reads via MiXCR and lists one record per CDR3 protein. The sample includes some 84,000 distinct CDR3 sequences, about 52% of them seen just once. The data derive from a study of CDR3 diversity in severe acne. CDR1 and CDR2 (germline): SGHTA, FQGTGA. The length of the CDR3 is 14 residues. With 5 bases removed from V and 2 bases from J, the gap between germline ends came to 12 bases. Sequenced material: blood. The chain couples TRBV7-3 to TRBJ2-5; possible D gene TRBD2, 6 bases. The TCR was taken from a male donor in good health, serving as a control. Here the CDR3 DNA reads TGTGCCAGCAGCGCCTCGGGACTTCAAGAGACCCAGTACTTC. This encodes CASSASGLQETQYF.